This TCR beta chain was captured by sequencing in a study of CXCR3-negative and CXCR3-positive naive CD8 T cells. Study-wide background: The libraries yielded around 140 million TRB reads, about 1.5 +/- 0.3 million each. Findings and limits, study-wide: CXCR3-positive naive cells carried more hydrophobic TRB CDR3s than CXCR3-negative ones. After cryopreservation, expression of CXCR3 was partially reduced, and most assays were run with fresh PBMCs. CXCR3-negative and CXCR3-positive naive cells shared comparable TRBV-TRBJ usage, but memory cells did not.

Regarding this clonotype: Its antigen is unknown.

Each CD8+ T cell subset was sorted in triplicate, 330,000 or so cells each. Germline values: CDR1 SGHVS, CDR2 FNYEAQ. The CDR3 runs 18 residues. The TRB cDNA libraries were prepared by 5' RACE with UMI labels. One entry per CDR3 protein, without DNA, is what TCRdb gives after re-calling the 5' RACE reads. The sample data list about 120,000 distinct CDR3 sequences. The TCR comes from a human donor in good health. Some clones in this sample may be carry-over from other donors' samples. This sequence joins TRBV7-6 and TRBJ1-5. Sequenced sample: naive CXCR3+ CD8+ T cells from blood. Subset in this sample: CD45RO-CCR7+CD27+CD95- naive CD8+ T cells expressing CXCR3 (TNR3+). CDR3: CASSSDALILGLNQPQHF. The entire variable domain, with the rest obtained from reference TRBV7-6 and TRBJ1-5, is as follows: GAGVSQSPRYKVTKRGQDVALRCDPISGHVSLYWYRQALGQGPEFLTYFNYEAQQDKSGLPNDRFSAERPEGSISTLTIQRTEQRDSAMYRCASSSDALILGLNQPQHFGDGTRLSIL.